The entry below gives a single T cell receptor beta chain sequence along with its context. Its target antigen remains unknown. It has no much larger one-base neighbor in the sample; base qualities were not kept. Samples from volunteer blood donors who had recovered from COVID-19 were contributed by a second Seattle source. The collaborating institutions used their own protocols to collect whole blood in K2EDTA tubes. Collaborator samples were shipped for TCRbeta analysis as frozen whole blood, isolated PBMCs, or DNA extracted from either sample type. The entry originates in a study of blood T cell repertoires in COVID-19 (dated by TCRdb to the early 2020s). Context from the whole study: The collaborator samples originated in the United States, Italy and Spain and spanned the acute and convalescent phases of COVID-19. Samples were obtained from the ongoing ImmuneRACE study (first 160 participants) and from about 1,300 subjects provided by 6 global collaborators. The sample metadata nearly always contained a de-identified subject ID, COVID-19 status, age in years and sex. The repertoires were released in a freely available public database intended as a resource for research on the immune response to SARS-CoV-2. Deeply sampled blood TCRbeta repertoires from subjects exposed to, actively infected with, or recovered from COVID-19 were included in the dataset. The material from the prospective study consisted of cDNA or gDNA derived from T cells, B-cell-depleted T cells, or PBMCs. Where available, HLA class I and class II types were taken from metadata supplied by the sample provider and were not determined by assay-based typing.

Overall study outcomes, separate from this receptor: The amount of clinical and demographic metadata varied by source and participant and was provided uncurated.

The CDR3 contains 11 residues, cysteine and phenylalanine counted. The read is trimmed to its CDR3 DNA, 33 bases read in frame from base 1. From a lookup of the germline V gene, CDR1 and CDR2 are MGHDK and SYGVNS. Between the V and J ends, shortened by 3 bases and 11 bases respectively, the junction contains 8 bases. The immunoSEQ Assay, a bias-controlled multiplex PCR, was used to amplify TCRbeta CDR3 regions from genomic DNA. In the source study's methods: The number of nucleated cells in each sample was estimated from the amplification of reference gene primers within the assay. To quantify the absolute abundance of each unique TCRbeta CDR3 rearrangement, sequence reads were collapsed and filtered. For each sample, productive Simpson clonality was calculated by taking the square root of Simpson's diversity index across productive rearrangements. TCRdb re-hosts the immuneACCESS table, in-frame sequences only. Its copies lack some clones; in the studies checked, an unresolved V gene accounts for under half of them, and the cause for the rest is not known. Clone size and V and J calls were adopted from that table, with D and trimming inferred from the DNA. Across this sample there are about 280,000 clones, with approximately 86% seen only once. The top ten hold 2% to 2.5% of the sample.

This chain is built from TRBV25-1 and TRBJ1-5; D gene: possibly TRBD1, on 5 matching bases. The sample comprised peripheral blood. This clonotype was obtained from a woman in her 30s who had recovered from COVID-19. DNA sequence: TGTGCCAGCAGTGACGGGGGAACCCAGCATTTT. The translation is CASSDGGTQHF.